The T cell receptor beta chain under discussion was sequenced for a study of T-cell reconstitution after alpha-beta-depleted transplantation in children. Study-wide results and caveats: Where alpha-beta T cells came from about two months after transplant was reportedly several hundred expanded graft clones. Counts and diversity of T cells one year after transplant came mostly from newly produced T cells.

Trimming stripped 0 bases from V and 6 bases from J, with 18 bases between. This CDR3 region has 17 residues. This clonotype was counted a few times. Its antigen is not known. Using unique molecular identifiers, the investigators prepared the TCRbeta library. In TCRdb, the PCR reads were re-called with MiXCR into one record per CDR3 protein. The data hold around 200,000 distinct CDR3 sequences, with around 7.7% observed a single time. The chain has TRBV12-3 or TRBV12-4 and TRBJ1-5, with D possibly being TRBD1 (5 bases). The TCR comes from a male patient aged 2 to 10 who had a stem cell transplant for acute myeloid leukemia, so the T cells may come from the graft donor. The specimen comprised PBMCs, mostly from graft donor cells, sampled 360 days after TCRalphabeta/CD19-depleted stem cell transplant. CDR3 nucleotides: TGTGCCAGCAGTTTAGCGCCGGGGTACGGGGGATTTCAGCCCCAGCATTTT. Translating it yields CASSLAPGYGGFQPQHF.